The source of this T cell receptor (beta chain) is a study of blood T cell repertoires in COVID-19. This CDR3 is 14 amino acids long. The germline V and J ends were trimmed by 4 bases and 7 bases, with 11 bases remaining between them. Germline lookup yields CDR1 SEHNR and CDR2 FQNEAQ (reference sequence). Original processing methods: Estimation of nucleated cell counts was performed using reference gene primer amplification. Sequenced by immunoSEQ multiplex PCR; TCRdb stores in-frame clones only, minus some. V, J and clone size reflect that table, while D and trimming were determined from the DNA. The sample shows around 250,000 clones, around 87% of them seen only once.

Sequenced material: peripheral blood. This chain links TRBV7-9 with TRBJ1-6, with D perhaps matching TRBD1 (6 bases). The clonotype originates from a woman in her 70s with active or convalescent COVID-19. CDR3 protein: CASSWDILNSPLHF. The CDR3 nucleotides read TGTGCCAGCAGCTGGGACATTCTCAATTCACCCCTCCACTTT.